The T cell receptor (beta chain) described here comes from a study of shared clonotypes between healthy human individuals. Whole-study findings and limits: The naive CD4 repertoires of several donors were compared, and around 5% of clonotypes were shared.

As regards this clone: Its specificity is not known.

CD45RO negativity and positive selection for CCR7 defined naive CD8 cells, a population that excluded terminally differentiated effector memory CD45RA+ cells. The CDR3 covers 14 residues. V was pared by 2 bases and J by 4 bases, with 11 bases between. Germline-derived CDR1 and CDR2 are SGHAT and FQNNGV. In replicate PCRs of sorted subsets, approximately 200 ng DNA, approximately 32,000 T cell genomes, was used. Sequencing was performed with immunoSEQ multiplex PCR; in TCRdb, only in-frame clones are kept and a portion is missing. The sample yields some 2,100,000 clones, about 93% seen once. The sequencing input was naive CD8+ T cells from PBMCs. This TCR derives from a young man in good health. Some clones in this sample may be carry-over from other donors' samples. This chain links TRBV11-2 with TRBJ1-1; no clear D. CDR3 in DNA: TGTGCCAGCAGCTTACCGTATCTCGGCACTGAAGCTTTCTTT. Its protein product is CASSLPYLGTEAFF.